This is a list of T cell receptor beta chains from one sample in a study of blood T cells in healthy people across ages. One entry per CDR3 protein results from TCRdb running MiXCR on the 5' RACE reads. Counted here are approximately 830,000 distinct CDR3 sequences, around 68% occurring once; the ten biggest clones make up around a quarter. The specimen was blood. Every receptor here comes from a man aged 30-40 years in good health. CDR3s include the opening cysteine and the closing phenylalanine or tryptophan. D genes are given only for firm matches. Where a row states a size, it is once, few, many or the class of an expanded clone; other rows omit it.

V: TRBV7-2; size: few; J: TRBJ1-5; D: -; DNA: TGTGCCAGCAGCTTAGATCAGGGGTTACAGCCCCAGCATTTT; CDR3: CASSLDQGLQPQHF
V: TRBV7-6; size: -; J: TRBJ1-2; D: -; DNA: TGTGCCAGCAGCCCCTTCGGGGACACCTATGGCTACACCTTC; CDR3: CASSPFGDTYGYTF
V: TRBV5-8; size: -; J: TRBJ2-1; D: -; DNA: TGTGCCAGCAGCTTATCCTCCTTGGAGCAGTTCTTC; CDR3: CASSLSSLEQFF
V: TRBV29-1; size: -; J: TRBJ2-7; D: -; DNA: TGCAGCGGTCAAAGGGGGGTCGGGAACTCCTACGAGCAGTACTTC; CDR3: CSGQRGVGNSYEQYF
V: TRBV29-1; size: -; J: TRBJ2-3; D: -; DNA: TGCAGCGCGGCGGGTCCCAACACAGATACGCAGTATTTT; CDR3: CSAAGPNTDTQYF
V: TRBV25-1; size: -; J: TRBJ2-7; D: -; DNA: TGTGCCAGCACCGGGACCTACAATGAGCAGTACTTC; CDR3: CASTGTYNEQYF
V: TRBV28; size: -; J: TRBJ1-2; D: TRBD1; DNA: TGTGCCAGCCTATCTCAGACAGGGGGCAAGCTCTATGGCTACACCTTC; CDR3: CASLSQTGGKLYGYTF
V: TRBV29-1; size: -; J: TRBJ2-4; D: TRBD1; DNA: TGCAGCGTTGAACTGGGCCCGGGCCCGGGACAGGGGTTAGCCAAAAACATTCAGTACTTC; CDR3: CSVELGPGPGQGLAKNIQYF
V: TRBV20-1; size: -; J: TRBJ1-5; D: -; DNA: TGCAGTGCTAGTCGGCGGGACCAGCCCCAGCATTTT; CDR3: CSASRRDQPQHF
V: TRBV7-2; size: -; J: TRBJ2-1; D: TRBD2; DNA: TGTGCCAGCAGCCCCCAGGGCGGGGGGGGAAATGAGCAGTTCTTC; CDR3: CASSPQGGGGNEQFF
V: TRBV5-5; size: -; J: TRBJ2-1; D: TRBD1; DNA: TGTGCCAGCAGCTTGGGGACAGGGTTAGCCTACAATGAGCAGTTCTTC; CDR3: CASSLGTGLAYNEQFF
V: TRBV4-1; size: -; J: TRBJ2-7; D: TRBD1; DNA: TGCGCCAGCAGCCGGCCGGACAGGGCCTACGAGCAGTACTTC; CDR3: CASSRPDRAYEQYF
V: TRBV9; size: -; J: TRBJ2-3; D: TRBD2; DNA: TGTGCCAGCAGCGGCGGACTAGTCCCAACAGATACGCAGTATTTT; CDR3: CASSGGLVPTDTQYF
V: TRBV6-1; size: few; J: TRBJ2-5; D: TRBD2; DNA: TGTGCCAGCAGTCGGACTAGCGGGGAAGGGCAAGAGACCCAGTACTTC; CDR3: CASSRTSGEGQETQYF
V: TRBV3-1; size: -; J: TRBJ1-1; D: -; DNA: TGTGCCAGCAGCCAACCTCAGGGGACGAACACTGAAGCTTTCTTT; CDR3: CASSQPQGTNTEAFF
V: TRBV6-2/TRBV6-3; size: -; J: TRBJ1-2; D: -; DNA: TGTGCCAGCAGCCCCGTTGGGACCGGTGGCTACACCTTC; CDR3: CASSPVGTGGYTF
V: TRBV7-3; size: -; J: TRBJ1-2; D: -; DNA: TGTGCCAGCAGCTCTCTAGGGGCCTATGGCTACACCTTC; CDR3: CASSSLGAYGYTF
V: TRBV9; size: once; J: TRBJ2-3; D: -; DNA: TGTGCCAGCAGCGCAGCTGGGCCCGCAGATACGCAGTATTTT; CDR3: CASSAAGPADTQYF
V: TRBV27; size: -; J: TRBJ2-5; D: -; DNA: TGTGCCAGCAGTTTCGTAGGGAAAGGGCAAGAGACCCAGTACTTC; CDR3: CASSFVGKGQETQYF
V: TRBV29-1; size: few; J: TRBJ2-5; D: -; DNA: TGCAGCGTTGTTCACGGAAGCCAAGAGACCCAGTACTTC; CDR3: CSVVHGSQETQYF
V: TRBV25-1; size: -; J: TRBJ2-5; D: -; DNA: TGTGCCAGCAGTGAAGGGGTCGACCGTGAGACCCAGTACTTC; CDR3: CASSEGVDRETQYF
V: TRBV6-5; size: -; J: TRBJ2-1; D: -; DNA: TGTGCCAGCAGTCAGGATGTGGCGCCTTTCAATGAGCAGTTCTTC; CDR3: CASSQDVAPFNEQFF
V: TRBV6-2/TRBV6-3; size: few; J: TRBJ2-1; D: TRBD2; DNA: TGTGCCAGCAGCCACAAGGGCGGGGGGGCTTACAATGAGCAGTTCTTC; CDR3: CASSHKGGGAYNEQFF
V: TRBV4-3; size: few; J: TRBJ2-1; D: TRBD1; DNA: TGCGCCAGCAGCCAAGCACAGGGGGGCTACAATGAGCAGTTCTTC; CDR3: CASSQAQGGYNEQFF
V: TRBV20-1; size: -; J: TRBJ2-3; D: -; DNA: TGCAGTGGGATGCGGGGGCACACAGATACGCAGTATTTT; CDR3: CSGMRGHTDTQYF
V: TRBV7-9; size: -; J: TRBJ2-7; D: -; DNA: TGTGCCAGCAGAGGCCCCCTTCGCGAGCAGTACTTC; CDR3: CASRGPLREQYF
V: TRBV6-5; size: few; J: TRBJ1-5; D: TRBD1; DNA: TGTGCCAGCAGTTTAGGACAGGTTCAGCCCCAGCATTTT; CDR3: CASSLGQVQPQHF
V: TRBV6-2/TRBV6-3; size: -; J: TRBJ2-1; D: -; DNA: TGTGCCAGCAGTTACGATCCGGGTCGCTCCTACAATGAGCAGTTCTTC; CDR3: CASSYDPGRSYNEQFF
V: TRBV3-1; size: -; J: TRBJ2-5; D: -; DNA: TGTGCCAGCAGCCATAAGGAGGGGATAGCGAAACAAGAGACCCAGTACTTC; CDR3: CASSHKEGIAKQETQYF
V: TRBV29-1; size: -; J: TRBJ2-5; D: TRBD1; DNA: TGCAGCGTTGAAGATCCTAGACAGGGGTGGGAGACCCAGTACTTC; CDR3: CSVEDPRQGWETQYF
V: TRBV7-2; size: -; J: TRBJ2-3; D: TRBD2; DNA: TGTGCCAGCAGCAGTAGCGGGGGGGCTGGAGATACGCAGTATTTT; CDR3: CASSSSGGAGDTQYF
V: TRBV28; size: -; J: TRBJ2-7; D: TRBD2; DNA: TGTGCCAGCAGCAAGCGGGGGGGCGGGCACGGGCAGTACTTC; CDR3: CASSKRGGGHGQYF
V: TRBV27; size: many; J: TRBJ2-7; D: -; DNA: TGTGCCAGCAGTCCGAACGCCAGAAGCGAGCAGTACTTC; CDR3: CASSPNARSEQYF
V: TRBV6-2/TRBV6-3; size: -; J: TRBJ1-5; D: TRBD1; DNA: TGTGCCAGCAGTCCCCGGGACAGGGGGCGCGATCAGCCCCAGCATTTT; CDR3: CASSPRDRGRDQPQHF
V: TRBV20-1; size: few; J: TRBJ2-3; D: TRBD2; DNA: TGCAGTGCTAGAGATATCTTCCCGGTAGCGGGCAGCACAGATACGCAGTATTTT; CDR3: CSARDIFPVAGSTDTQYF
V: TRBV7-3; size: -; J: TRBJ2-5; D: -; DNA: TGTGCCAGCAGCTTAACGACTACAGAGACCCAGTACTTC; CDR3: CASSLTTTETQYF
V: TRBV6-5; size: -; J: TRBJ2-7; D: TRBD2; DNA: TGTGCCAGCAGTAACGGGGGGGCCCTCGAGCAGTACTTC; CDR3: CASSNGGALEQYF
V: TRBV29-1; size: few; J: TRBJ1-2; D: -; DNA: TGCAGCGTTGCCCCTCCTAACTATGGCTACACCTTC; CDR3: CSVAPPNYGYTF
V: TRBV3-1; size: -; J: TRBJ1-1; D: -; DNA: TGTGCCAGCAGCCAAGATCTTGGGCTTCAGGGAACTGAAGCTTTCTTT; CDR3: CASSQDLGLQGTEAFF
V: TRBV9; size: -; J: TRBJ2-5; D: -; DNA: TGTGCCAGCAGCGCCGGGGCAGACCAAGAGACCCAGTACTTC; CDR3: CASSAGADQETQYF
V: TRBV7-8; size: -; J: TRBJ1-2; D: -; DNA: TGTGCCAGCAGCCCAGAGGGCGGGACGAACTACTATGGCTACACCTTC; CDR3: CASSPEGGTNYYGYTF
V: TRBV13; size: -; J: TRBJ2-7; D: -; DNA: TGTGCCAGCAGCCAGGGGGGGGATCACTACGAGCAGTACTTC; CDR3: CASSQGGDHYEQYF
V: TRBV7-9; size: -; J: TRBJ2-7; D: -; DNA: TGTGCCAGCAGCCCCCGGGGGGCCAGATCCTACGAGCAGTACTTC; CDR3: CASSPRGARSYEQYF
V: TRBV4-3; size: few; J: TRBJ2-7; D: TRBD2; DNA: TGCGCCAGCAGCCAAGCGACTAGCACGGTCTACGAGCAGTACTTC; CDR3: CASSQATSTVYEQYF
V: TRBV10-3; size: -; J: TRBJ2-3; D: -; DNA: TGTGCCATCAGTGAGTCGCAGGCCCGCACAGATGCGCAGTATTTT; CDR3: CAISESQARTDAQYF
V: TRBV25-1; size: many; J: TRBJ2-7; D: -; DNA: TGTGCCAGCAGTGAATCGGGCGATAGAACCTACGAGCAGTACTTC; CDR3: CASSESGDRTYEQYF
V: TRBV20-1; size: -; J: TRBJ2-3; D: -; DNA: TGCAGTGCTACCGACCGTCCAGATACGCAGTATTTT; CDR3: CSATDRPDTQYF
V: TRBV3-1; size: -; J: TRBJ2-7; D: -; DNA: TGTGCCAGCAGCCAAGCCCTAGGGATTACCTCCTACGAGCAGTACTTC; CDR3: CASSQALGITSYEQYF
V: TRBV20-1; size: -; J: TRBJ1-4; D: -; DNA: TGCAGTGCTAGAGAGCAAAATTACAGGGCAACTAATGAAAAACTGTTTTTT; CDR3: CSAREQNYRATNEKLFF
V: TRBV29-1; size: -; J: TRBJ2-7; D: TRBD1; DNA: TGCTGCGTCCAGCCGCGGACAGGGGAGTTGGGCGAGCAGTACTTC; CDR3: CCVQPRTGELGEQYF
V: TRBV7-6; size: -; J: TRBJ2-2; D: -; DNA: TGTGCCAGCAGCTTAGCTCAGGGGGGAAGTACCGGGGAGCTGTTTTTT; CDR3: CASSLAQGGSTGELFF
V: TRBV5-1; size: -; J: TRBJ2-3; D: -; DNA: TGCGCCAGCAGTATCGGCGGGGGCCATAGCACAGATACGCAGTATTTT; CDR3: CASSIGGGHSTDTQYF
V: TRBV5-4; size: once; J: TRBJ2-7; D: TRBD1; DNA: TGTGCCTGCAGCTTGGGACAGGGGGACTACGAGCAGTACTTC; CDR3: CACSLGQGDYEQYF
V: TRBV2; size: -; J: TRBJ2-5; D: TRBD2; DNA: TGTGCCAGCAGTGCCGCTAGCGGGGGGGGCGAGACCCAGTACTTC; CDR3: CASSAASGGGETQYF
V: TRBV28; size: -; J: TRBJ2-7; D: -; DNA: TGTGCCAGCAGTCCACCCAGGGGTTGGCACGAGCAGTACTTC; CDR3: CASSPPRGWHEQYF